This T cell receptor beta chain appears in the sequencing data of a study of cytomegalovirus exposure and HLA in healthy donors. Regarding the study as a whole: Rarity held for most TCR sequences, but there were some public TCRs that occurred in many donors. Researchers had no immune exposure information except CMV serostatus available.

PCR used 60 Vbeta primers and 13 Jbeta primers. The method was immunoSEQ multiplex PCR; TCRdb's version includes in-frame clones alone and lacks a portion of them. Here the sample spans approximately 150,000 clones, about 80% being singletons. The donors gave bone marrow, and they were healthy. Notes on this clone: Its antigen is still unknown.

Sample: PBMCs. This TCR came from a man aged 40-49 years in good health and CMV-seronegative.

The CDR3 nucleotides are TGTGCCAGCAGCGACACCGGCATTGAAGCTTTCTTT. Its protein product is CASSDTGIEAFF. The J gene is TRBJ1-1, the V gene TRBV5-4, with D unclear. The ends were cut back, 4 bases at V and 7 bases at J, with 11 bases in the middle. Germline-derived CDR1 and CDR2 are SGHNT and YYREEE (reference sequence). The CDR3 is 12 amino acids.